The clone carrying this T cell receptor (beta chain) was observed a handful of times. This specimen belongs to a study of response to subunit inactivated influenza vaccine. From the RT-PCR reads, TCRdb called clonotypes with MiXCR, one entry per CDR3 protein. The sample includes 560,000 or so distinct CDR3 sequences, around 8% seen only once; the top ten take under 15%. Germline lookup yields CDR1 LNHNV and CDR2 YYDKDF (reference sequence). This CDR3 comprises 21 residues. Losses at the gene ends were 5 bases for V and 3 bases for J; bases not matched to a gene: 18. The clonotype originates from a man aged 45 to 75 who received an inactivated influenza vaccine. The specimen comprised PBMCs from blood, sampled about 24 months after vaccination. V usage is TRBV15 and J usage is TRBJ2-1, with 14 positions matching TRBD2. In DNA form, the CDR3 reads TGTGCCACCAGCGATGAAACGGGACTAGCGGGAGTAAAATGGGGCTACAATGAGCAGTTCTTC. Translated, it gives CATSDETGLAGVKWGYNEQFF.